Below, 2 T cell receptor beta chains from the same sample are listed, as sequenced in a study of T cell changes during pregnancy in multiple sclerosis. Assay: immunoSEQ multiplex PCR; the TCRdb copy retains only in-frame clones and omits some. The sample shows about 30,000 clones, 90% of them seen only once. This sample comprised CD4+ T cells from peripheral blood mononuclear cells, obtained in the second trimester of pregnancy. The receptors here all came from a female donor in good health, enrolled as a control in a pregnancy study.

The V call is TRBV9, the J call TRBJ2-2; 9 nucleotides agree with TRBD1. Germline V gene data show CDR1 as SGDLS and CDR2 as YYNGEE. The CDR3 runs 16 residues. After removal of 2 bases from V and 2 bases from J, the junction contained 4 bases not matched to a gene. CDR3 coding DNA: TGTGCCAGCAGCGTGGGGACAGGGATAAACACCGGGGAGCTGTTTTTT. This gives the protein CASSVGTGINTGELFF. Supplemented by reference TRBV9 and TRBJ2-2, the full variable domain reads DSGVTQTPKHLITATGQRVTLRCSPRSGDLSVYWYQQSLDQGLQFLIQYYNGEERAKGNILERFSAQQFPDLHSELNLSSLELGDSALYFCASSVGTGINTGELFFGEGSRLTVL.

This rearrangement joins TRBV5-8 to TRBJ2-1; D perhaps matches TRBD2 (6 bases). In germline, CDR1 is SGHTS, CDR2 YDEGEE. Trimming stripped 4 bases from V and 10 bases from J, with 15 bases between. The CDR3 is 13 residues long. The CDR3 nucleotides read TGTGCCAGCAGCCTCGGGAGCCCGGACGAGCAGTTCTTC. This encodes CASSLGSPDEQFF.